The next 16 T cell receptor beta chains were all read from a single sample in a study of shared clonotypes between healthy human individuals. Clones were read by immunoSEQ multiplex PCR, and TCRdb kept only the in-frame ones, dropping some. In the table there are some 2,400,000 clones, around 95% of which are singletons. The specimen was naive CD4+ T cells sorted from blood. Subset specified: CD45RA+ positively selected. The receptors were sampled from a man between 18 and 29 years old in good health.

The gene calls are TRBV5-5 and TRBJ1-6; D not resolved. The CDR3 has 16 amino acids. Between the trimmed V and J ends, which lost 5 bases and 5 bases, there was a span of 17 bases. Per the germline V gene, CDR1 is SGHKS and CDR2 is YYEKEE (reference sequence). CDR3 in amino acids: CASRPNGAFDNSPLHF. CDR3 nucleotide sequence: TGTGCCAGCAGGCCCAACGGCGCGTTTGATAATTCACCCCTCCACTTT. Full variable domain (outside the CDR3, taken from reference TRBV5-5 and TRBJ1-6): DAGVTQSPTHLIKTRGQQVTLRCSPISGHKSVSWYQQVLGQGPQFIFQYYEKEERGRGNFPDRFSARQFPNYSSELNVNALLLGDSALYLCASRPNGAFDNSPLHFGNGTRLTVT.

This clone was recorded a few times. The chain recombines TRBV6-5 with TRBJ1-3, with D maybe TRBD1 (5 bases). CDR1 MNHEY and CDR2 SVGAGI come from the germline V gene. The CDR3 is 14 residues long. Trimming cost V 4 bases and J 4 bases, with 11 bases left between them. Here the CDR3 DNA reads TGTGCCAGCAGTTCGACAGTGGGCGGAAACACCATATATTTT. Its translation: CASSSTVGGNTIYF.

This sequence joins TRBV6-6 and TRBJ1-6; the D is unclear. This CDR3 spans 15 amino acids. Looked up from germline, CDR1 is MNHNY and CDR2 is SVGAGI (reference sequence). V shed 2 bases and J shed 11 bases, with 16 bases lying between them. DNA for the CDR3: TGTGCCAGCAGTTACCTAGGAGCTACGGGAGCACCCCTCCACTTT. As protein: CASSYLGATGAPLHF.

V is TRBV5-1 and J is TRBJ1-6, with a tentative D call TRBD1 (6 bases). Trimming took 0 bases from V and 10 from J, leaving 20 bases between them. CDR1 is SGHRS and CDR2 is YFSETQ in the germline V gene. The CDR3 runs 17 residues. The CDR3 sequence is CASSLAPLDSISSPLHF. CDR3 sequence (DNA): TGCGCCAGCAGCTTGGCCCCCCTGGACAGTATTTCCTCACCCCTCCACTTT.

The chain joins TRBV10-3 to TRBJ2-7, with TRBD2 matching 7 bases. Germline values: CDR1 ENHRY, CDR2 SYGVKD. This CDR3 region has 14 residues. J was trimmed by 0 bases and V by 6 bases; bases with no gene match: 5. CDR3 nucleotide sequence: TGTGCCATCAGCTATGGGAGGGACTCCTACGAGCAGTACTTC. Its translation: CAISYGRDSYEQYF.

The genes are TRBV5-1 and TRBJ1-6; D gene unclear. This CDR3 region has 17 residues. Trimming stripped 7 bases from V and 0 bases from J, with 17 bases between. In germline, CDR1 is SGHRS, CDR2 YFSETQ. CDR3 in amino acids: CASRVGTGFSYNSPLHF. The CDR3 DNA reads as TGCGCCAGCCGGGTCGGAACGGGTTTCTCCTATAATTCACCCCTCCACTTT.

The rearrangement links TRBV5-1 to TRBJ1-5; D unresolved. The CDR3 loop spans 13 amino acids. Looked up from germline, CDR1 is SGHRS and CDR2 is YFSETQ. The ends were cut back, 5 bases at V and 5 bases at J, with 11 bases in the middle. CDR3 residues: CASRERPDQPQHF. The CDR3, as DNA: TGCGCCAGCAGGGAGAGGCCTGATCAGCCCCAGCATTTT.

V gene TRBV5-1 combines with J gene TRBJ2-1; 8 nucleotides match TRBD2. The CDR3 is made up of 13 amino acids. Germline V gives CDR1 SGHRS, CDR2 YFSETQ. V lost 2 bases to trimming and J lost 6 bases; unmatched junction nucleotides: 1. The CDR3, as DNA: TGCGCCAGCAGCTTCGGGACTAGCAATGAGCAGTTCTTC. Its protein is CASSFGTSNEQFF.

This clone was recorded once. V is TRBV28 and J is TRBJ1-3, with no clear D. CDR1 and CDR2 (germline): MDHEN, SYDVKM. Trimming took 6 bases from V and 6 from J, leaving 12 bases between them. The CDR3 sequence is 13 residues long. The CDR3 is CASSFFNENTIYF. The CDR3, as DNA: TGTGCCAGCAGCTTTTTTAACGAAAACACCATATATTTT.

The chain carries TRBV5-1 and TRBJ1-4; 9 bases agree with TRBD1. V lost 4 bases to trimming and J lost 2 bases; unmatched junction nucleotides: 6. The CDR3 length is 16 residues. CDR1 and CDR2 (germline): SGHRS, YFSETQ. The DNA of the CDR3 is TGCGCCAGCAGCGCTACAGGGGGCAGCACTAATGAAAAACTGTTTTTT. Translated: CASSATGGSTNEKLFF.

The rearrangement uses TRBV7-2 and TRBJ2-5; tentative D call: TRBD2 (6 bases). The CDR3 is 13 residues long. V was clipped by 6 bases and J by 9 bases, with 17 bases between them. CDR1 is SGHTA and CDR2 is FQGNSA in the germline V gene. The CDR3 sequence is CASRSRDSHAQYF. The CDR3 nucleotides are TGTGCCAGCAGATCCCGGGACTCCCATGCCCAGTACTTC.

This clone was picked up one time. CDR3 sequence reads: CASSIDLSGEMTEAFF. In DNA, the CDR3 is TGTGCCAGTAGTATAGATCTATCCGGGGAAATGACTGAAGCTTTCTTT. V usage is TRBV19 and J usage is TRBJ1-1; the D is unclear. Trimming cost V 0 bases and J 5 bases, with 16 bases left between them. The CDR3 has 16 amino acids. Germline CDR1 LNHDA, CDR2 SQIVND (reference sequence).

This chain links TRBV7-6 with TRBJ1-3; a weak D match, TRBD1 (6 bases). CDR1 and CDR2 from the germline V gene are SGHVS and FNYEAQ. The CDR3 is 17 residues long. Trimming left V 5 bases short and J 3 bases short, with 20 bases between. CDR3 residues: CASSPRTDSSRGNTIYF. For the CDR3, the DNA is TGTGCCAGCAGCCCTCGTACGGACAGTTCTCGTGGAAACACCATATATTTT.

This clone occurred once. The chain is built from TRBV7-9 and TRBJ2-7; the match to TRBD1 covers 8 bases. This CDR3 is built from 15 residues. Germline CDR1 is SEHNR and CDR2 is FQNEAQ (reference sequence). The V segment lost 1 base and the J segment 6 bases; nucleotides outside the gene matches: 8. In nucleotides, the CDR3 is TGTGCCAGCAGCTTAGGGTTGGGACAGGCCCCCGAGCAGTACTTC. The encoded protein is CASSLGLGQAPEQYF.

This clone appeared a single time. The rearrangement links TRBV6-6 to TRBJ1-2; D not resolved. The CDR3 extends over 10 amino acids. Germline values: CDR1 MNHNY, CDR2 SVGAGI (reference sequence). V was cut by 6 bases and J by 8 bases, with 7 bases left in between. The CDR3 DNA reads as TGTGCCAGCAGCTCGGAGGGCTACACCTTC. It encodes CASSSEGYTF.

This clone was detected once. This chain joins TRBV10-3 and TRBJ2-7; 7 bases are shared with TRBD2. Trimming took 10 bases from V and 2 from J; bases not matched to a gene: 11. The length of the CDR3 is 14 residues. Germline V CDR1 and CDR2: ENHRY, SYGVKD. In DNA, the CDR3 is TGTGCCACCCTTGACGGGGGAGGGACCTACGAGCAGTACTTC. Translated, it gives CATLDGGGTYEQYF.